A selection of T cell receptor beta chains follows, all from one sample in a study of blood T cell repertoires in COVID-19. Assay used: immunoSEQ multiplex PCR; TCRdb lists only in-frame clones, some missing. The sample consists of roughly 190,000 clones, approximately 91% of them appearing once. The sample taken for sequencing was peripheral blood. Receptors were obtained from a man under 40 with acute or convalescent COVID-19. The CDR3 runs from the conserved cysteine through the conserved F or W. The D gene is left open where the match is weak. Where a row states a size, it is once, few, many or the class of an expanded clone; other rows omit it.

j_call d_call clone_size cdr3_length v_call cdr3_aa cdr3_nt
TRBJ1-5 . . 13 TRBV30 CAWSEQGNQPQHF TGTGCCTGGAGTGAACAGGGCAATCAGCCCCAGCATTTT
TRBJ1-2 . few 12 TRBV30 CAWSTTSYGYTF TGTGCCTGGAGCACCACAAGTTATGGCTACACCTTC
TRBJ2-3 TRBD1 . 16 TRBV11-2 CASSLAGTGFLDTQYF TGTGCCAGCAGCTTAGCTGGGACAGGGTTTTTAGATACGCAGTATTTT
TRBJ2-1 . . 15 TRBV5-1 CASSGGTEPYNEQFF TGCGCCAGCAGCGGCGGGACGGAGCCTTACAATGAGCAGTTCTTC
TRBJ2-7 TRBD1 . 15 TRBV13 CASSFGTGESYEQYF TGTGCCAGCAGCTTCGGGACAGGGGAATCCTACGAGCAGTACTTC
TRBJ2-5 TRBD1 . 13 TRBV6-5 CASSTQGAKTQYF TGTGCCAGCAGTACCCAGGGGGCGAAGACCCAGTACTTC
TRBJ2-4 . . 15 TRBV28 CASSRQGFSKNIQYF TGTGCCAGCAGTCGGCAGGGATTCAGCAAAAACATTCAGTACTTC
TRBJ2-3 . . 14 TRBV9 CASSVAGATDTQYF TGTGCCAGCAGCGTAGCGGGAGCCACAGATACGCAGTATTTT
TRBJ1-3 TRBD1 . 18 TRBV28 CASSLTRTGGRAGNTIYF TGTGCCAGCAGCCTGACCCGGACAGGGGGAAGGGCTGGAAACACCATATATTTT
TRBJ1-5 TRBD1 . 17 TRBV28 CASSTSWTGWQNQPQHF TGTGCCAGCAGTACTTCATGGACAGGGTGGCAAAATCAGCCCCAGCATTTT
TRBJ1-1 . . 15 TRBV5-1 CASSWLGTPDTEAFF TGCGCCAGCAGCTGGCTCGGGACACCCGACACTGAAGCTTTCTTT
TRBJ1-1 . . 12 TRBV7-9 CASSLSWTEAFF TGTGCCAGCAGTCTTAGCTGGACTGAAGCTTTCTTT
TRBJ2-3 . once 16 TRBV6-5 CASSYSKGSGADTQYF TGTGCCAGCAGTTACTCGAAGGGGTCTGGGGCAGATACGCAGTATTTT
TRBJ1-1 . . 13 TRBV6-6 CASSSGKNTEAFF TGTGCCAGCAGTTCAGGCAAGAACACTGAAGCTTTCTTT
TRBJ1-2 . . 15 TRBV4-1 CASSQDPGHIRSYTF TGCGCCAGCAGCCAAGATCCCGGACACATAAGGAGCTACACCTTC
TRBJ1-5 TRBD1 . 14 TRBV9 CASGGTGGFKPQHF TGTGCCAGCGGAGGGACAGGGGGTTTTAAGCCCCAGCATTTT
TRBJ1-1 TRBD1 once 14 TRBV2 CASSLTGAHTEAFF TGTGCCAGCAGTTTGACAGGGGCCCACACTGAAGCTTTCTTT
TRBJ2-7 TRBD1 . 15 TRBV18 CASSPQGAGSYEQYF TGTGCCAGCTCACCCCAGGGGGCAGGCTCCTACGAGCAGTACTTC
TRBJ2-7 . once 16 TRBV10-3 CAISEAYRNIGYEQYF TGTGCCATCAGTGAGGCTTACAGGAATATAGGTTACGAGCAGTACTTC
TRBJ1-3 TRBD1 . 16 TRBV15 CATSRVGTGAGNTIYF TGTGCCACCAGCAGAGTCGGGACAGGGGCTGGAAACACCATATATTTT
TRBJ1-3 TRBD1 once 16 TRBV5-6 CASSLTGGAARNTIYF TGTGCCAGCAGCTTGACAGGGGGCGCGGCGAGAAACACCATATATTTT
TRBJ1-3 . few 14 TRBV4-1 CASSYGDSGNTIYF TGCGCCAGCAGCTACGGTGACTCTGGAAACACCATATATTTT
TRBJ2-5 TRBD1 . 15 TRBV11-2 CASSQPGTGQETQYF TGTGCCAGCAGCCAACCAGGGACAGGACAAGAGACCCAGTACTTC
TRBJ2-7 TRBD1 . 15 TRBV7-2 CASSTGTGARYEQYF TGTGCCAGCAGCACCGGGACAGGGGCTCGCTACGAGCAGTACTTC
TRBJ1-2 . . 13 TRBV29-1 CSVGSSQVYGYTF TGCAGCGTTGGGTCGTCTCAGGTTTATGGCTACACCTTC
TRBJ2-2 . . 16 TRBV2 CASSARDINYTGELFF TGTGCCAGCAGTGCCCGGGACATCAATTACACCGGGGAGCTGTTTTTT
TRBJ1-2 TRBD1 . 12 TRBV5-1 CASSLGTGDYTF TGCGCCAGCAGCTTAGGGACAGGGGACTACACCTTC
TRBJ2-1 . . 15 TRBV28 CASFSQRATYNEQFF TGTGCCAGCTTTTCTCAGCGGGCTACGTACAATGAGCAGTTCTTC
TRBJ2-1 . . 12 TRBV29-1 CSVGLGGNEQFF TGCAGCGTTGGTCTGGGGGGAAATGAGCAGTTCTTC
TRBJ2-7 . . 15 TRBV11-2 CASSLAGTGFYEQYF TGTGCCAGCAGCCTAGCGGGGACAGGGTTCTACGAGCAGTACTTC
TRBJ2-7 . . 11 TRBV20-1 CSARSPGEQYF TGCAGTGCTAGAAGTCCGGGCGAGCAGTACTTC
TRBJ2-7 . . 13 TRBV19 CASSRQIAYEQYF TGTGCCAGTAGTCGACAGATAGCCTACGAGCAGTACTTC
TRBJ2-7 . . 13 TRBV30 CAWRQPLGYEQYF TGTGCCTGGAGACAACCCCTCGGGTACGAGCAGTACTTC
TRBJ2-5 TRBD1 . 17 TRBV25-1 CASSSIRQGVVQETQYF TGTGCCAGCAGTTCGATACGCCAGGGGGTCGTACAAGAGACCCAGTACTTC
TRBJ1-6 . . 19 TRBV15 CATSRYPTGYQGNNSPLHF TGTGCCACCAGCAGATACCCCACCGGGTATCAGGGTAATAATTCACCCCTCCACTTT
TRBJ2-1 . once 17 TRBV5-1 CASSTGGWGRAYNEQFF TGCGCCAGCAGCACTGGTGGTTGGGGCCGTGCCTACAATGAGCAGTTCTTC
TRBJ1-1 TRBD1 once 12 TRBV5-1 CASSKQGTEAFF TGCGCCAGCAGCAAACAGGGGACTGAAGCTTTCTTT
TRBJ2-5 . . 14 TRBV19 CASSVTGSQETQYF TGTGCCAGTAGTGTTACAGGGTCCCAAGAGACCCAGTACTTC
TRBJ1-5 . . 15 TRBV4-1 CASSQDGQSNQPQHF TGCGCCAGCAGCCAAGATGGGCAGAGCAATCAGCCCCAGCATTTT
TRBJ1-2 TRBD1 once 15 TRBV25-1 CASSEPGQGVYGYTF TGTGCCAGCAGTGAACCGGGACAGGGTGTCTATGGCTACACCTTC
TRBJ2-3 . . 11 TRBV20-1 CSADSSNTQYF TGCAGTGCTGACAGCTCCAATACGCAGTATTTT
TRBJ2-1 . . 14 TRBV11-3 CASSFGTGNNEQFF TGTGCCAGCAGCTTCGGAACAGGGAACAATGAGCAGTTCTTC
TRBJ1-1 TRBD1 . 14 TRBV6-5 CASSPGQGSTEAFF TGTGCCAGCAGTCCAGGACAGGGGAGCACTGAAGCTTTCTTT
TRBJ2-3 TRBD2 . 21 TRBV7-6 CASSLAETPSGVPASTDTQYF TGTGCCAGCAGCTTAGCTGAAACCCCTAGCGGGGTTCCAGCTAGCACAGATACGCAGTATTTT
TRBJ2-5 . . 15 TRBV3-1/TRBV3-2 CASSRSAGRGNTQYF TGTGCCAGCAGCCGCTCGGCCGGCAGGGGAAACACCCAGTACTTC
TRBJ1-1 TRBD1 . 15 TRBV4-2 CASSQHGTANTEAFF TGTGCCAGCAGCCAGCACGGGACAGCGAACACTGAAGCTTTCTTT
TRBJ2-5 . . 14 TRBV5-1 CASSITVYQETQYF TGCGCCAGCAGCATTACAGTGTATCAAGAGACCCAGTACTTC
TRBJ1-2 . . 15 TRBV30 CAWSAQGGLLGGYTF TGTGCCTGGAGTGCCCAGGGTGGCCTATTGGGCGGCTACACCTTC
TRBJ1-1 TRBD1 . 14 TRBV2 CASSRTGGAPEAFF TGTGCCAGCAGTAGGACAGGGGGCGCGCCTGAAGCTTTCTTT
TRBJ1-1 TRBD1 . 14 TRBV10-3 CAISGTGLNTEAFF TGTGCCATCAGTGGGACAGGGCTGAACACTGAAGCTTTCTTT
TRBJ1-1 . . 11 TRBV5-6 CASSLGLEAFF TGTGCCAGCAGCTTGGGGCTTGAAGCTTTCTTT
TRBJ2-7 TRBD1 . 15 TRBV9 CASSPRPGQSYEQYF TGTGCCAGCAGCCCCCGCCCGGGACAGAGCTACGAGCAGTACTTC
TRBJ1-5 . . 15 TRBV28 CASSLWGDTDQPQHF TGTGCCAGCAGTTTATGGGGAGACACAGATCAGCCCCAGCATTTT
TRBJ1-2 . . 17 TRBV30 CAWSVGNSGRTRYGYTF TGTGCCTGGAGTGTGGGTAACTCAGGGAGGACCCGCTATGGCTACACCTTC
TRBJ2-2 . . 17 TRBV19 CASILSSGLSNTGELFF TGTGCCAGTATACTGTCGTCTGGGCTATCGAACACCGGGGAGCTGTTTTTT